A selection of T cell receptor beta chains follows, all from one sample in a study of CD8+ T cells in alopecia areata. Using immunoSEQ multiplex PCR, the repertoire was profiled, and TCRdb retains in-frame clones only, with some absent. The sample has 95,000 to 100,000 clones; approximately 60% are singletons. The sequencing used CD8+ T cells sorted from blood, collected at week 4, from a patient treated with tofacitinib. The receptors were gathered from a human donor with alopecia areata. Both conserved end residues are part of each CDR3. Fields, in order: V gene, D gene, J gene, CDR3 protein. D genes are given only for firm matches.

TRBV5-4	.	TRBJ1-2	CASSLGRALNYGYTF
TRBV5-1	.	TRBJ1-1	CASSSSIQGYTEAFF
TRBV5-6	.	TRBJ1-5	CASSLAGDQPQHF
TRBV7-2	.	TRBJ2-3	CASSLEAGFKTTDTQYF
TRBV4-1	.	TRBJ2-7	CASSQEGETAYEQYF
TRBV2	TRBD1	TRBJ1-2	CASGDRSNYGYTF
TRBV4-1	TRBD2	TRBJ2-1	CASSQEVSGSVNEQFF
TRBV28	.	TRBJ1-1	CASSLVYRNTEAFF
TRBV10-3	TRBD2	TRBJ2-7	CAISESATGGLSYEQYF
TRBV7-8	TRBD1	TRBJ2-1	CASRYEQGPYNEQFF
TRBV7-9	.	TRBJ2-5	CASSARDHEETQYF
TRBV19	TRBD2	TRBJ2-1	CASSSLLAGTYNEQFF
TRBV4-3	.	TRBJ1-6	CASSQVSSGMGLGSPLHF
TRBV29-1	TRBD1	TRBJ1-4	CSANDPQGVGEKLFF
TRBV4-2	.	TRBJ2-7	CASSQEEGRGFESYEQYF
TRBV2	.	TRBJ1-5	CASGIGGINQPQHF
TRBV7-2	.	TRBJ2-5	CASSTSGEETQYF
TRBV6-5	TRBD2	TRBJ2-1	CASKQGLAGFNEQFF
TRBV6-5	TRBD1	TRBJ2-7	CASSFGTGDYEQYF
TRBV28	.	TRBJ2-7	CASSTYEQYF